One sample yielded the 31 T cell receptor beta chains listed below, sequenced in a study of blood T cells in healthy people across ages. Through a sample-barcoded 5' primer and a J-beta primer mix, a second PCR was run for about 6 to 12 cycles. TCRdb processed the 5' RACE reads anew with MiXCR; each CDR3 protein has one entry. This table has 1.5 million to 2 million distinct CDR3 sequences, over 25% appearing once. The specimen sequenced was blood. Every receptor here comes from a woman aged 25 to 39 in good health.

This clonotype was seen repeatedly, ten times or more. This chain links TRBV4-3 with TRBJ2-1, with unresolved D. The CDR3 has 15 residues. Germline assignment: CDR1 LGHNA and CDR2 YSLEER. Trimming took off 0 bases at V and 10 bases at J, with 16 bases between the two ends. CDR3 loop: CASSQEHLTPHEQFF. The CDR3 bases are TGCGCCAGCAGCCAAGAGCACTTAACCCCTCACGAGCAGTTCTTC.

This clonotype was found a few times. The chain is built from TRBV11-2 and TRBJ2-3; D may be TRBD1 (5 bases). This CDR3 is built from 16 residues. With 5 bases removed from V and 2 bases from J, the gap between germline ends came to 17 bases. The V gene's germline CDR1 is SGHAT and CDR2 FQNNGV. CDR3 bases: TGTGCCAGCAGCCTCACAGGTGCTGTAACCACAGATACGCAGTATTTT. It encodes CASSLTGAVTTDTQYF. The whole variable domain, remainder taken from reference TRBV11-2 and TRBJ2-3, is EAGVAQSPRYKIIEKRQSVAFWCNPISGHATLYWYQQILGQGPKLLIQFQNNGVVDDSQLPKDRFSAERLKGVDSTLKIQPAKLEDSAVYLCASSLTGAVTTDTQYFGPGTRLTVL.

This clonotype was found many times. The chain employs TRBV10-3 and TRBJ2-7; 11 positions match TRBD2. The CDR3 covers 16 residues. V shed 5 bases and J 5 bases; nucleotides not matched to a gene: 11. Germline V lookup: CDR1 ENHRY, CDR2 SYGVKD. The CDR3 protein is CAISLIAGGPSNEQYF. The CDR3 region has the DNA TGTGCCATCAGTCTCATAGCGGGAGGGCCGAGTAACGAGCAGTACTTC.

The table lists this clonotype with many counts. The chain joins TRBV5-1 to TRBJ2-1, with D hard to call. The CDR3 contains 13 residues. V lost 4 bases and J 7 bases, leaving 12 bases between the germline ends. Germline CDR1 is SGHRS and CDR2 is YFSETQ. CDR3 sequence: CASSPADWNEQFF. The CDR3 DNA follows: TGCGCCAGCAGCCCCGCCGACTGGAATGAGCAGTTCTTC.

This chain joins TRBV7-2 and TRBJ1-5; no firm D call. Germline V gene sequence: CDR1 SGHTA, CDR2 FQGNSA. The CDR3 has 14 amino acids. With 4 bases removed from V and 4 bases from J, the gap between germline ends came to 11 bases. The CDR3 DNA reads as TGTGCCAGCAGCTCTACGACGGTAAATCAGCCCCAGCATTTT. This encodes CASSSTTVNQPQHF.

Worth noting for this clonotype: Germline and junction disagree at one end, which may indicate a read error. The V call is TRBV12-3 or TRBV12-4, the J call TRBJ2-1, with D unresolved. CDR3 length equals 12 residues. Written as DNA, the CDR3 is TGTGCCGGCAGTTTTATGGACAATGAGCAGTTCTTC. It yields the protein CAGSFMDNEQFF.

As regards this clonotype: The germline gene is not matched at one end of the junction; a read error may be the cause. The rearrangement links TRBV10-3 to TRBJ2-3, with a possible D match to TRBD1 (5 bases). Germline assignment: CDR1 ENHRY and CDR2 SYGVKD. The CDR3 extends over 16 amino acids. The CDR3 DNA is TGTGCCACCAGTGAGTCGGACGACAGACCCACAGATACGCAGTATTTT. Amino acids: CATSESDDRPTDTQYF.

This clonotype was found many times. The rearrangement links TRBV5-1 to TRBJ1-2, with D possibly being TRBD1 (6 bases). CDR3 size: 13 residues. CDR1 is SGHRS, CDR2 YFSETQ, per germline. V dropped 2 bases and J dropped 5 bases, with 10 bases sitting between them. The DNA of the CDR3 is TGCGCCAGCAGCTTAACGACAGGATATGGCTACACCTTC. Protein sequence: CASSLTTGYGYTF.

A word on this clonotype: The junction does not match germline at one end; this may be a read error. V is TRBV7-9 and J is TRBJ2-5, with D perhaps matching TRBD2 (6 bases). The CDR3 totals 14 residues. Germline CDR1 reads SEHNR; CDR2 reads FQNEAQ (reference sequence). CDR3: CANSGRLGVETQYF. The CDR3 DNA sequence: TGTGCCAACAGCGGGCGACTAGGGGTAGAGACCCAGTACTTC.

The V call is TRBV12-3 or TRBV12-4, the J call TRBJ1-5; 7 bases are shared with TRBD1. The CDR3 loop spans 15 amino acids. The V gene end was trimmed by 3 bases and the J gene end by 5 bases; junction bases not matched to a gene: 7. The CDR3, as DNA: TGTGCCAGCAGTTTGTTGACAGGGAGGGATCAGCCCCAGCATTTT. This encodes CASSLLTGRDQPQHF.

This clonotype was picked up many times. This chain's CDR3 is CSARGGVLYEQYF. CDR3 DNA sequence: TGCAGTGCTAGGGGTGGGGTCCTCTACGAGCAGTACTTC. V usage is TRBV20-1 and J usage is TRBJ2-7; D ambiguous. V was shortened by 3 bases and J by 3 bases, with 12 bases between the two germline ends. Germline assignment: CDR1 DFQATT and CDR2 SNEGSKA (reference sequence). There are 13 residues in the CDR3.

This clonotype appeared once. The CDR3 spells CAWSNLNEQFF. CDR3 bases: TGTGCCTGGAGCAACCTGAATGAGCAGTTCTTC. V gene TRBV30 combines with J gene TRBJ2-1; D unresolved. Germline V CDR1 and CDR2: GTSNPN, SVGIG (reference sequence). Trimming pared 3 bases from V and 7 bases from J, leaving 7 bases between. This CDR3 comprises 11 residues.

A few counts support this clonotype. V usage is TRBV4-2 and J usage is TRBJ1-2; D unresolved. CDR1 is LGHNA, CDR2 YNFKEQ, per germline. This CDR3 has 13 amino acids. V dropped 1 base and J dropped 4 bases, with 7 bases sitting between them. CDR3 nucleotide sequence: TGTGCCAGCAGCCAAGGGGAGTCCTATGGCTACACCTTC. Translating it yields CASSQGESYGYTF.

The CDR3 coding sequence is TGTGCCAGCAGCCCTAGACTAGATCCGGAGACCCAGTACTTC. Amino acids: CASSPRLDPETQYF. This chain links TRBV2 with TRBJ2-4, with D possibly matching TRBD2 (6 bases). The assigned J gene may be wrong: the sequence end matches TRBJ2-5 better. Germline V CDR1 and CDR2: SNHLY, FYNNEI. The CDR3 sequence is 14 residues long.

This clonotype was detected a few times. CDR3 DNA sequence: TGCAGCGTCCTCACCGACAGGGGGTTCAACAATGAGCAGTTCTTC. Encoded protein: CSVLTDRGFNNEQFF. The J gene is TRBJ2-1, the V gene TRBV29-1; 9 bases align to TRBD1. Germline-derived CDR1 and CDR2 are SQVTM and ANQGSEA. CDR3 length: 15 residues. J lost 5 bases, V lost 6 bases, and 11 bases had no gene match.

On this clonotype: With a much larger clone just one base away, this may be a read error. The genes are TRBV24-1 and TRBJ1-1; D may be TRBD1 (6 bases). The CDR3 spans 13 residues. CDR1 is KGHDR, CDR2 SFDVKD, per germline. V was pared by 5 bases and J by 10 bases, with 16 bases between. Here the CDR3 reads CATSGPGTLGAFF. The CDR3 DNA is TGTGCCACCAGTGGTCCCGGGACATTGGGAGCTTTCTTT.

This clonotype was recorded many times. The chain combines TRBV28 with TRBJ2-5; either TRBD1 or TRBD2 may fit D (5 bases each). The germline CDR1 and CDR2 sequences are MDHEN and SYDVKM. The CDR3 has 18 amino acids. The V end lost 5 bases, the J end lost 0 bases, and 22 bases lay between the germline ends. The CDR3 sequence is CASSPLDEGTIYQETQYF. DNA for the CDR3: TGTGCCAGCAGTCCCCTCGATGAAGGGACGATTTACCAAGAGACCCAGTACTTC.

The chain has TRBV11-2 and TRBJ2-1; 8 nucleotides agree with TRBD2. V was pared by 0 bases and J by 6 bases, with 7 bases of the junction left unmatched. The CDR3 totals 16 residues. Per the germline V gene, CDR1 is SGHAT and CDR2 is FQNNGV. CDR3 in amino acids: CASSLERGGFGNEQFF. The CDR3 nucleotides read TGTGCCAGCAGCTTAGAACGGGGGGGATTCGGCAATGAGCAGTTCTTC. The variable domain in full, completed from reference TRBV11-2 and TRBJ2-1, reads EAGVAQSPRYKIIEKRQSVAFWCNPISGHATLYWYQQILGQGPKLLIQFQNNGVVDDSQLPKDRFSAERLKGVDSTLKIQPAKLEDSAVYLCASSLERGGFGNEQFFGPGTRLTVL.

This clonotype was seen a few times. This rearrangement joins TRBV20-1 to TRBJ2-3; D perhaps matches TRBD2 (6 bases). Germline V gene sequence: CDR1 DFQATT, CDR2 SNEGSKA (reference sequence). This CDR3 has 14 amino acids. V was cut by 6 bases and J by 4 bases, with 17 bases left in between. Here the CDR3 reads CSASGGPGADTQYF. DNA for the CDR3: TGCAGTGCGAGCGGAGGGCCGGGAGCAGATACGCAGTATTTT.

The table lists this clonotype with a few counts. The chain has TRBV11-3 and TRBJ2-5; a weak D match, TRBD2 (7 bases). Germline values: CDR1 SGHNT, CDR2 YENEEA. This CDR3 comprises 15 residues. V lost 4 bases to trimming and J lost 3 bases, with 15 bases between them. CDR3 region: CASSSTRGGEETQYF. In nucleotides, the CDR3 is TGTGCCAGCAGCTCCACGAGGGGGGGTGAAGAGACCCAGTACTTC.

This chain connects TRBV12-3 or TRBV12-4 to TRBJ2-6, with 12 bases matching TRBD1. V lost 6 bases and J lost 1; bases outside the gene matches: 7. The length of the CDR3 is 18 residues. In nucleotides, the CDR3 is TGTGCCAGCAGGGACCTGGGACAGGGGGCGTCTGGGGCCAACGTCCTGACTTTC. Residues: CASRDLGQGASGANVLTF.

This clonotype has just a few counts. The chain employs TRBV9 and TRBJ2-1; TRBD1 or TRBD2 may be the D gene (6 bases each). V was cut by 0 bases and J by 3 bases, with 13 bases left in between. The CDR3 is made up of 16 amino acids. Germline CDR1 is SGDLS and CDR2 is YYNGEE. Here the CDR3 DNA reads TGTGCCAGCAGCGTAGCCGTCGGGGGCCACTACAATGAGCAGTTCTTC. Its translation: CASSVAVGGHYNEQFF.

A remark on this clonotype: This may come from a read error, since a much larger clone is one base off. This chain links TRBV25-1 with TRBJ2-4, with D uncertain. The closer fit of TRBJ2-7 to the DNA end suggests the J call may be wrong. This CDR3 region has 13 residues. Germline CDR1 reads MGHDK; CDR2 reads SYGVNS. CDR3 sequence: CASSELATNEQYF. CDR3 sequence (DNA): TGTGCCAGCAGTGAATTAGCTACTAACGAGCAGTACTTC.

This clonotype appeared a few times. The gene calls are TRBV9 and TRBJ2-3; 8 positions match TRBD2. CDR1 and CDR2 (germline): SGDLS, YYNGEE. Trimming at V came to 10 bases and at J to 0 bases, leaving 10 bases not matched to a gene. The length of the CDR3 is 15 residues. The CDR3 spells CASGGGTPSTDTQYF. CDR3 bases: TGTGCCTCGGGGGGGGGAACCCCAAGCACAGATACGCAGTATTTT.

This sequence joins TRBV7-9 and TRBJ2-7; D remains ambiguous. Germline CDR1 reads SEHNR; CDR2 reads FQNEAQ (reference sequence). CDR3 length: 15 amino acids. Between the trimmed V and J ends, which lost 4 bases and 0 bases, there was a span of 13 bases. This CDR3 reads CASSYAQPYSYEQYF. CDR3 sequence (DNA): TGTGCCAGCAGCTATGCCCAACCGTACTCCTACGAGCAGTACTTC.

The rearrangement uses TRBV6-6 and TRBJ1-1; D call uncertain. Germline loops: CDR1 MNHNY, CDR2 SVGAGI (reference sequence). CDR3 length equals 13 residues. V shed 7 bases and J shed 4 bases, with 13 bases lying between them. The CDR3 spells CASTKDLVTEAFF. The CDR3 nucleotides read TGTGCCAGCACCAAGGATTTGGTCACTGAAGCTTTCTTT.

This clonotype was counted between two and nine times. The CDR3 coding sequence is TGTGCCAGCAGAGCGGGAGAGCGGAATGAGCAGTTCTTC. Protein sequence: CASRAGERNEQFF. The chain joins TRBV2 to TRBJ2-1; TRBD2 matches at 8 bases. The CDR3 is 13 residues long. CDR1 and CDR2 from the germline V gene are SNHLY and FYNNEI. V gave up 6 bases and J gave up 7 bases; unmatched junction bases: 5. The full variable domain, its missing parts supplied by reference TRBV2 and TRBJ2-1, is EPEVTQTPSHQVTQMGQEVILRCVPISNHLYFYWYRQILGQKVEFLVSFYNNEISEKSEIFDDQFSVERPDGSNFTLKIRSTKLEDSAMYFCASRAGERNEQFFGPGTRLTVL.

In this sample, this clonotype turned up a few times. Its ends do not fully match the called genes, so a read error is possible. This chain connects TRBV9 to TRBJ2-7, with D tentatively TRBD2 (6 bases). Per the germline V gene, CDR1 is SGDLS and CDR2 is YYNGEE. The CDR3 runs 15 residues. As DNA, the CDR3 is TGCGCCAGCAGCGTAGCGGCCGCCAGCCCCTACGAGCAGTACTTC. Amino acids: CASSVAAASPYEQYF.

This clonotype occurred a few times. This chain connects TRBV6-6 to TRBJ1-1; D uncertain. The CDR3 is made up of 16 amino acids. Trimming pared 0 bases from V and 2 bases from J, leaving 13 bases between. Germline values: CDR1 MNHNY, CDR2 SVGAGI (reference sequence). The CDR3 protein is CASSYSNPAVNTEAFF. CDR3 DNA sequence: TGTGCCAGCAGTTACTCGAACCCAGCGGTAAACACTGAAGCTTTCTTT.

CDR3 DNA sequence: TGTGCCAGCAGCTTATCCGCAACTAGCACAGATACGCAGTATTTT. The encoded protein is CASSLSATSTDTQYF. V usage is TRBV11-2 and J usage is TRBJ2-3; the D is unclear. There are 15 residues in the CDR3. Germline lookup yields CDR1 SGHAT and CDR2 FQNNGV. Trimming took 2 bases from V and 0 from J, leaving 9 bases between them.

The rearrangement links TRBV30 to TRBJ2-3; no definite D call. Germline CDR1 is GTSNPN and CDR2 is SVGIG (reference sequence). The CDR3 covers 14 residues. V was shortened by 2 bases and J by 1 base, with 10 bases between the two germline ends. CDR3 loop: CAWSLPLGTDTQYF. The CDR3 nucleotides are TGTGCCTGGAGTCTTCCGCTTGGCACAGATACGCAGTATTTT. The whole variable domain, remainder taken from reference TRBV30 and TRBJ2-3, is SQTIHQWPATLVQPVGSPLSLECTVEGTSNPNLYWYRQAAGRGLQLLFYSVGIGQISSEVPQNLSASRPQDRQFILSSKKLLLSDSGFYLCAWSLPLGTDTQYFGPGTRLTVL.